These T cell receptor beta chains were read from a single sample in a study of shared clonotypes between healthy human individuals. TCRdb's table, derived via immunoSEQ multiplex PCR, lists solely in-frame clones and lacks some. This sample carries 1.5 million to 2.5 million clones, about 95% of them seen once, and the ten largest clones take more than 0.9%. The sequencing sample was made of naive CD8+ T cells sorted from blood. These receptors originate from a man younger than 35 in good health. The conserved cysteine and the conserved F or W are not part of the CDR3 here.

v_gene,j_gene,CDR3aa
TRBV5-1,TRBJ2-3,ASSLETIWLAGTDTQY
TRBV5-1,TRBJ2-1,ASSLVSGGPSSYNEQF
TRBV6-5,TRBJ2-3,ASRRPGTSDTQY
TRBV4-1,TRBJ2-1,ASSQRDYHELQF
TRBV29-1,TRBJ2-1,SVEETSGSYNEQF
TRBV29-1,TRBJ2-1,SVDQDNNEQF
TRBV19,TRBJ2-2,ASGRGPNTGELF
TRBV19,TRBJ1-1,ASSISANTEAF
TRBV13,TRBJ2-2,ASSLALDRGPMKSGELF
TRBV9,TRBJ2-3,ASSVSPLEDTQY
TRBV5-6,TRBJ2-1,ASSLGTVWGGDNEQF
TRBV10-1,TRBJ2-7,ASSDPLVPYEQY
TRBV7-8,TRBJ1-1,ASSLEIDAGNTEAF
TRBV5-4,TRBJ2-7,ASSLQGQGTYEQY
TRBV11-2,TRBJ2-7,ASSLVVGGNEQY
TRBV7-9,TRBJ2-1,ASSLDSKNEQF
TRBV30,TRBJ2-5,AWSEGSQY
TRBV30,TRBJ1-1,AWSLSGLTEAF
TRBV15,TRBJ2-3,ATSRGLDTDTQY
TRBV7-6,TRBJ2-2,ASSFLGQDTGELF
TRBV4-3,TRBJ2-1,ASSQAPSENNEQF
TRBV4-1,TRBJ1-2,ASSHTTGYSNYGYT
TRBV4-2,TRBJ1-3,ASSQDEYLSGNTIY